This section outlines one T cell receptor beta chain sequence together with its context. Its antigen is unknown. The data were produced by immunoSEQ multiplex PCR, yet TCRdb's version contains in-frame clones alone and is incomplete. The repertoire consists of around 33,000 clones, with approximately 89% occurring once and the leading ten covering 5% to 8.5%. This CDR3 has 17 amino acids. The ends lost 3 bases at V and 3 bases at J; junction bases unmatched: 4. Germline lookup yields CDR1 MDHEN and CDR2 SYDVKM. The sample comes from a study of lymphopenia after photon versus proton radiotherapy. Whole-study results and caveats: Post-nadir TCR diversity decline inversely tracked overall survival among those who died. Relative stability marked proton patients; photon patients lost diversity and naive cells.

The starting material was peripheral blood, obtained from a patient treated with proton-based radiotherapy. This sequence joins TRBV28 and TRBJ2-6; TRBD1 aligns across 11 bases. The sequence came from an older woman with pancreatic cancer. Some clones in this sample may be carry-over from other donors' samples. CDR3 in amino acids: CASSFGQGALGANVLTF. The CDR3 DNA follows: TGTGCCAGCAGTTTCGGACAGGGGGCGCTTGGGGCCAACGTCCTGACTTTC. The full variable domain, rest sourced from reference TRBV28 and TRBJ2-6, is DVKVTQSSRYLVKRTGEKVFLECVQDMDHENMFWYRQDPGLGLRLIYFSYDVKMKEKGDIPEGYSVSREKKERFSLILESASTNQTSMYLCASSFGQGALGANVLTFGAGSRLTVL.